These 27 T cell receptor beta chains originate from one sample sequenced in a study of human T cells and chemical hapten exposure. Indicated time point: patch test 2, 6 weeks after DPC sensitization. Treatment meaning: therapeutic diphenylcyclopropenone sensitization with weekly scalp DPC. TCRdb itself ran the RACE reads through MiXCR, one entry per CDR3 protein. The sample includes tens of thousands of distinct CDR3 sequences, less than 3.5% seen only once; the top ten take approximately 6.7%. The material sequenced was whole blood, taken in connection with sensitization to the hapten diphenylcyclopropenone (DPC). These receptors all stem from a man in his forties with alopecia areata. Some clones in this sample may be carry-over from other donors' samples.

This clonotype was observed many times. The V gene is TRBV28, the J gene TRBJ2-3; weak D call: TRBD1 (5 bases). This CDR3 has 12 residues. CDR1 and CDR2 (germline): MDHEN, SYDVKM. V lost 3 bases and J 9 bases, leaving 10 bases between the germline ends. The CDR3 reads CASSFQGETQYF. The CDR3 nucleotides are TGTGCCAGCAGTTTCCAGGGTGAGACGCAGTATTTT.

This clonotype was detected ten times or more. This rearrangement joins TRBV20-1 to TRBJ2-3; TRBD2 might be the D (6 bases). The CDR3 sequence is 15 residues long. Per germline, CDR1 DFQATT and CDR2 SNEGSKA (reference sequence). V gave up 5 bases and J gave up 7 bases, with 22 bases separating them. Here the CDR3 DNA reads TGCAGTGCTTTCCCCCCGGGGGTCGCGCTGTATACGCAGTATTTT. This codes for CSAFPPGVALYTQYF.

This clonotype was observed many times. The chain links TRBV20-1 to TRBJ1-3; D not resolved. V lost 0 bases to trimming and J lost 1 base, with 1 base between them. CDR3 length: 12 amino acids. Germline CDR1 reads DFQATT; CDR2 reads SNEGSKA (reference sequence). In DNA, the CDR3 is TGCAGTGCTAGAGAATCTGGAAACACCATATATTTT. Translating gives CSARESGNTIYF.

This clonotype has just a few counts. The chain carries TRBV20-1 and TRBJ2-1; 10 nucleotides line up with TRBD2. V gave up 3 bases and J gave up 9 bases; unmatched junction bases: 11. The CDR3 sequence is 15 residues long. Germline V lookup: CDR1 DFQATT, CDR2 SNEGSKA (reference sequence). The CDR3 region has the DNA TGCAGTGCTAGGAGGACTAGCGGTCGGGGAGCTGAGCAGTTCTTC. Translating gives CSARRTSGRGAEQFF.

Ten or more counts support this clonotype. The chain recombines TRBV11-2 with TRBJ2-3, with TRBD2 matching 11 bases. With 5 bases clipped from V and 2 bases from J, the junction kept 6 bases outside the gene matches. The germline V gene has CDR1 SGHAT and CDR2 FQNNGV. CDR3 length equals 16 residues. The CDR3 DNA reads TGTGCCAGCAGCCCCGGACTAGCGGGTGCCACAGATACGCAGTATTTT. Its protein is CASSPGLAGATDTQYF. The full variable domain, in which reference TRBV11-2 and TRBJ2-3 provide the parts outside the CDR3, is EAGVAQSPRYKIIEKRQSVAFWCNPISGHATLYWYQQILGQGPKLLIQFQNNGVVDDSQLPKDRFSAERLKGVDSTLKIQPAKLEDSAVYLCASSPGLAGATDTQYFGPGTRLTVL.

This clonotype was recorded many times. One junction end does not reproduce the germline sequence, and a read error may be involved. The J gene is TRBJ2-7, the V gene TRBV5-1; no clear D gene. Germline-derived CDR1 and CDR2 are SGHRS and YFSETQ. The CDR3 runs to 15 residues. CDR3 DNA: TGCGCCAGCAGCTTGGATTCGGGCGGTTATTACGAACAGTACTTC. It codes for CASSLDSGGYYEQYF.

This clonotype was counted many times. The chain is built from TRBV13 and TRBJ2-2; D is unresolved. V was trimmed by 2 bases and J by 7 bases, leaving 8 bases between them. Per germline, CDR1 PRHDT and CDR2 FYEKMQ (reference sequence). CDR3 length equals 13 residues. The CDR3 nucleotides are TGTGCCAGCAGCTTATCTGAAAACGGGGAGCTGTTTTTT. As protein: CASSLSENGELFF.

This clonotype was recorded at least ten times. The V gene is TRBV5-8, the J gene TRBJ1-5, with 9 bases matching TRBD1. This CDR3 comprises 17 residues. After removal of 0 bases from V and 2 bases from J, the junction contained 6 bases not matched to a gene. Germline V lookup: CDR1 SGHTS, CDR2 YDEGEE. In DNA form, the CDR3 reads TGTGCCAGCAGCTTGGGACAGGGGGTGGTTGGCAATCAGCCCCAGCATTTT. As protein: CASSLGQGVVGNQPQHF.

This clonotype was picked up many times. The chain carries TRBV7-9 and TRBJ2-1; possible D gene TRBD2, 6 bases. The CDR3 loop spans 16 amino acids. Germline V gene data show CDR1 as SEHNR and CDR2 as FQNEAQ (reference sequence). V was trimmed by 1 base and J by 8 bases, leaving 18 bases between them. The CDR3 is CASSLGLGGGDDEQFF. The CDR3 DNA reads TGTGCCAGCAGCTTAGGGTTAGGCGGAGGGGATGATGAGCAGTTCTTC.

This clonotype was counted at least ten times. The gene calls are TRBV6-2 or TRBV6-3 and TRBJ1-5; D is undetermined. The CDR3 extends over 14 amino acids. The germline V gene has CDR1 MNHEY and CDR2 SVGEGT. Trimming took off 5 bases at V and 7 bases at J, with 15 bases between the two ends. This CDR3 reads CASSRSNSEQPQHF. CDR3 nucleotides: TGTGCCAGCAGTCGCAGCAACTCGGAGCAGCCCCAGCATTTT.

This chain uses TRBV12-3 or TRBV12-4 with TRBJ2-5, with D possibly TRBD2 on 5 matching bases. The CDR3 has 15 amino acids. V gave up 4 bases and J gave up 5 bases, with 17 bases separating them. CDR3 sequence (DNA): TGTGCCAGCAGTTCCGGGGTCCTATCGGGGGAGACCCAGTACTTC. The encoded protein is CASSSGVLSGETQYF.

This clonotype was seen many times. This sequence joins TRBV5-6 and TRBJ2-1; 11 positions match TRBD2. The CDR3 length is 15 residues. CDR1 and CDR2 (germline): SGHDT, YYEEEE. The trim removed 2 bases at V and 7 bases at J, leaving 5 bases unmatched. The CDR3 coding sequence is TGTGCCAGCAGCTTAGGACTAGCGGGCTTTAATGAGCAGTTCTTC. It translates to CASSLGLAGFNEQFF. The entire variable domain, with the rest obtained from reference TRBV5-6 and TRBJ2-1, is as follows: DAGVTQSPTHLIKTRGQQVTLRCSPKSGHDTVSWYQQALGQGPQFIFQYYEEEERQRGNFPDRFSGHQFPNYSSELNVNALLLGDSALYLCASSLGLAGFNEQFFGPGTRLTVL.

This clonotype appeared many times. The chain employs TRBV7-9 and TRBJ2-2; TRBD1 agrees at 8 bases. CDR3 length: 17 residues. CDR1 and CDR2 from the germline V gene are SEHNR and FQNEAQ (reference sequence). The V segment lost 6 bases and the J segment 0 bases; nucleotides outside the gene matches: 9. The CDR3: CASRDVTGVANTGELFF. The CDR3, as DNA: TGTGCCAGCAGGGACGTGACAGGGGTGGCGAACACCGGGGAGCTGTTTTTT.

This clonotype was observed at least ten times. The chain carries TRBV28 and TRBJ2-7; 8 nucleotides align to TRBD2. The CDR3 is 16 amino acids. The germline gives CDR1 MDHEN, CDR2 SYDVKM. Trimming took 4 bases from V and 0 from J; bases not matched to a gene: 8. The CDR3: CASSSPVAGSSYEQYF. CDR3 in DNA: TGTGCCAGCAGTTCCCCTGTAGCGGGAAGCTCCTACGAGCAGTACTTC.

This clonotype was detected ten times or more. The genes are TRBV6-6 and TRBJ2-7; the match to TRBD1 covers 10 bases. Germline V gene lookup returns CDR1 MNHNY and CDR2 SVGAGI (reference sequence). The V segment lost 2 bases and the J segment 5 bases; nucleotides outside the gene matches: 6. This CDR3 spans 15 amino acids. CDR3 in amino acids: CASSYPGTGVDEQYF. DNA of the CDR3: TGTGCCAGCAGTTACCCCGGGACAGGGGTTGACGAGCAGTACTTC.

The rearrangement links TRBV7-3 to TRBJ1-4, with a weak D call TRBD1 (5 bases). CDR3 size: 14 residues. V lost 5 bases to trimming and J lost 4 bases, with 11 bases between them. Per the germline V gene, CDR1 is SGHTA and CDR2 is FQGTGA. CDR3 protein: CASSRGLHNEKLFF. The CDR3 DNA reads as TGTGCCAGCAGCCGGGGACTTCATAATGAAAAACTGTTTTTT.

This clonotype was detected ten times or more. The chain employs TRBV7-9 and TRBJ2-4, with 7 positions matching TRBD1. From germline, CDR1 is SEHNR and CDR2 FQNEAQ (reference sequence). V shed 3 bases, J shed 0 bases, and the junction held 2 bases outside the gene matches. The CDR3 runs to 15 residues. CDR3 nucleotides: TGTGCCAGCAGCTTCCGACAGGGAGCCAAAAACATTCAGTACTTC. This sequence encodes CASSFRQGAKNIQYF. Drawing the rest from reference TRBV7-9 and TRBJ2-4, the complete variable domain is DTGVSQNPRHKITKRGQNVTFRCDPISEHNRLYWYRQTLGQGPEFLTYFQNEAQLEKSRLLSDRFSAERPKGSFSTLEIQRTEQGDSAMYLCASSFRQGAKNIQYFGAGTRLSVL.

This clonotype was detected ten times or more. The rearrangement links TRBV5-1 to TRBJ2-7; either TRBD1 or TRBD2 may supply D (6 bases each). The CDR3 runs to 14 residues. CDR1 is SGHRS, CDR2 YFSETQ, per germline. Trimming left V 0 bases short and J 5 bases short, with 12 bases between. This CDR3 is CASSLERGADEQYF. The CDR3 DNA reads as TGCGCCAGCAGCTTGGAGAGGGGGGCCGACGAGCAGTACTTC. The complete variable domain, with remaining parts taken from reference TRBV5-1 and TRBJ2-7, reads KAGVTQTPRYLIKTRGQQVTLSCSPISGHRSVSWYQQTPGQGLQFLFEYFSETQRNKGNFPGRFSGRQFSNSRSEMNVSTLELGDSALYLCASSLERGADEQYFGPGTRLTVT.

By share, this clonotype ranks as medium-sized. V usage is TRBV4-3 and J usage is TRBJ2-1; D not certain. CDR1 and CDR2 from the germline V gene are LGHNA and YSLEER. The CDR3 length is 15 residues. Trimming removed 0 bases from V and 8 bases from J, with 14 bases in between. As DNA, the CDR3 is TGCGCCAGCAGCCAAGAAGCCCCGTCCTATGATGAGCAGTTCTTC. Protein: CASSQEAPSYDEQFF.

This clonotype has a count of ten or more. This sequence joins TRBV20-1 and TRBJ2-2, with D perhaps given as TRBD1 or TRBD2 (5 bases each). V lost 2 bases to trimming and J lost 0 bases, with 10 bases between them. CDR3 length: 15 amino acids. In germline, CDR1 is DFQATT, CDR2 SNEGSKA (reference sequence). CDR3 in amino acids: CSARKGTANTGELFF. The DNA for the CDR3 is TGCAGTGCTAGAAAGGGGACCGCGAACACCGGGGAGCTGTTTTTT.

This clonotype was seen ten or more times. The CDR3 region has the DNA TGTGCCAGCAGTTTCGGGGGTGTTGCCACTGAAGCTTTCTTT. Its translation is CASSFGGVATEAFF. The chain links TRBV28 to TRBJ1-1; D is perhaps TRBD1 (5 bases). With 3 bases removed from V and 4 bases from J, the gap between germline ends came to 12 bases. The CDR3 is 14 residues long. Germline V lookup: CDR1 MDHEN, CDR2 SYDVKM. Based on the CDR3 plus reference TRBV28 and TRBJ1-1, the full variable domain is DVKVTQSSRYLVKRTGEKVFLECVQDMDHENMFWYRQDPGLGLRLIYFSYDVKMKEKGDIPEGYSVSREKKERFSLILESASTNQTSMYLCASSFGGVATEAFFGQGTRLTVV.

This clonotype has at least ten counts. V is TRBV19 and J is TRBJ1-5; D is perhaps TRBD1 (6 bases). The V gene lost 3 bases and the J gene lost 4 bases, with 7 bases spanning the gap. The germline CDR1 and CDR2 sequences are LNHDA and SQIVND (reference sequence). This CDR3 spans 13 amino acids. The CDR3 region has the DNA TGTGCCAGTAGTATTGGGACAAATCAGCCCCAGCATTTT. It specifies CASSIGTNQPQHF.

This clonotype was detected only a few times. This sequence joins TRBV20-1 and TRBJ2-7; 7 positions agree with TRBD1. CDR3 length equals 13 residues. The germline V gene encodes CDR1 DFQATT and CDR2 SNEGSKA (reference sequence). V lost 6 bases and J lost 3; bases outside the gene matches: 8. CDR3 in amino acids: CSATAGGSYEQYF. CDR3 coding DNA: TGCAGTGCAACAGCAGGGGGTAGCTACGAGCAGTACTTC.

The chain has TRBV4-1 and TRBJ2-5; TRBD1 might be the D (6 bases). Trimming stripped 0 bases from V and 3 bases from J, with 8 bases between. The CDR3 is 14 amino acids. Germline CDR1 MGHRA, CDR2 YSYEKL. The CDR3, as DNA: TGCGCCAGCAGCCAAGAGGGGGCGGAAGAGACCCAGTACTTC. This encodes CASSQEGAEETQYF.

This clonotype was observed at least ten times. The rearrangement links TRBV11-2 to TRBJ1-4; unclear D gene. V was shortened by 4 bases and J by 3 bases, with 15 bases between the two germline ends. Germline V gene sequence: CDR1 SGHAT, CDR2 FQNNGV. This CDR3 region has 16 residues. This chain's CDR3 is CASSSLVRASNEKLFF. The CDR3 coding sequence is TGTGCCAGCAGCTCCTTAGTCCGGGCCTCTAATGAAAAACTGTTTTTT.

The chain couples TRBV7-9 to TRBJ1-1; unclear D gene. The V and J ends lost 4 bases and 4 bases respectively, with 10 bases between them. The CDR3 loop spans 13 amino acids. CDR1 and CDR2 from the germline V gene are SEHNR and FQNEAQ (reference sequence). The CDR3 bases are TGTGCCAGCAGCTACAGCCGGGGCACTGAAGCTTTCTTT. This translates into CASSYSRGTEAFF.

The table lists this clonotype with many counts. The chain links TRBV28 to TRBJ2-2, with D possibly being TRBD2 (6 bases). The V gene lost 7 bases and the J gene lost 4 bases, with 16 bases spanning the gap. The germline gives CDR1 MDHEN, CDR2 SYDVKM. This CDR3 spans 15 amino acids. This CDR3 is CASKSLGGATGELFF. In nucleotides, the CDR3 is TGTGCCAGCAAGTCCCTTGGAGGGGCCACCGGGGAGCTGTTTTTT.